This is a list of T cell receptor beta chains from one sample in a study of T cell responses to AZD1222 COVID-19 vaccine. Method: immunoSEQ multiplex PCR; TCRdb's copy keeps in-frame clones and lacks some. The data show about 120,000 clones, less than 90% seen once. The starting material was peripheral blood, obtained on day 0 of AZD1222 vaccination. These receptors were taken from an adult in good health. Each CDR3 is given without its conserved first and last residue. A D gene is named only where the DNA matches it firmly.

v_gene: TRBV19; d_gene: NA; j_gene: TRBJ1-5; len: 13; CDR3aa: ASGQVGNRNQPQH
v_gene: TRBV18; d_gene: NA; j_gene: TRBJ2-5; len: 12; CDR3aa: ASSPRNTQETQY
v_gene: TRBV14; d_gene: NA; j_gene: TRBJ1-1; len: 15; CDR3aa: ASSQDLGAPMNTEAF
v_gene: TRBV25-1; d_gene: NA; j_gene: TRBJ2-1; len: 14; CDR3aa: ASSEVNLIHNNEQF
v_gene: TRBV24-1; d_gene: TRBD2; j_gene: TRBJ2-2; len: 13; CDR3aa: ATSRPGLGPGELF
v_gene: TRBV7-6; d_gene: NA; j_gene: TRBJ2-3; len: 11; CDR3aa: ASSLATADTQY
v_gene: TRBV7-3; d_gene: NA; j_gene: TRBJ1-3; len: 12; CDR3aa: ASSLAGSGNTIY
v_gene: TRBV11-2; d_gene: NA; j_gene: TRBJ2-5; len: 13; CDR3aa: ASSLVSWDQETQY
v_gene: TRBV5-6; d_gene: TRBD1; j_gene: TRBJ2-7; len: 11; CDR3aa: ASSLRTGYEQY
v_gene: TRBV27; d_gene: NA; j_gene: TRBJ1-2; len: 11; CDR3aa: ASSLGPGFGYT
v_gene: TRBV12-5; d_gene: TRBD2; j_gene: TRBJ2-3; len: 15; CDR3aa: ASGSTGLAGVPDTQY
v_gene: TRBV7-2; d_gene: TRBD1; j_gene: TRBJ2-7; len: 12; CDR3aa: ASRSGQPSYEQY
v_gene: TRBV7-2; d_gene: NA; j_gene: TRBJ2-3; len: 14; CDR3aa: ASSLGLASRTDTQY
v_gene: TRBV2; d_gene: TRBD1; j_gene: TRBJ1-5; len: 14; CDR3aa: ASREQGAGVNQPQH
v_gene: TRBV18; d_gene: NA; j_gene: TRBJ2-3; len: 14; CDR3aa: ASSRYERQTTDTQY
v_gene: TRBV13; d_gene: NA; j_gene: TRBJ2-1; len: 15; CDR3aa: ASSQGTRGALVNEQF
v_gene: TRBV24-1; d_gene: TRBD1; j_gene: TRBJ2-1; len: 15; CDR3aa: ATSRSDRGRGLGEQF
v_gene: TRBV6-2/TRBV6-3; d_gene: NA; j_gene: TRBJ1-1; len: 14; CDR3aa: ASSYSSTGDNTEAF
v_gene: TRBV19; d_gene: TRBD1; j_gene: TRBJ2-7; len: 13; CDR3aa: ASSIRQGVPYEQY
v_gene: TRBV5-4; d_gene: TRBD1; j_gene: TRBJ2-3; len: 13; CDR3aa: ASRGTGTSTDTQY
v_gene: TRBV6-1; d_gene: NA; j_gene: TRBJ1-2; len: 13; CDR3aa: ASSDRAGGGRGYT
v_gene: TRBV27; d_gene: TRBD1; j_gene: TRBJ1-2; len: 12; CDR3aa: ASSFVGGSYGYT
v_gene: TRBV3-1/TRBV3-2; d_gene: NA; j_gene: TRBJ2-4; len: 12; CDR3aa: ASSQVGGRGIQY